The sequence of this T cell receptor beta chain was determined in a study of cytomegalovirus exposure and HLA in healthy donors. The CDR3 has 16 residues. The PCR contained 60 Vbeta and 13 Jbeta primers. Per the authors' pipeline: The authors later counted around 80 million unique TCR beta chains, some 10 million of them shared. The data were produced by immunoSEQ multiplex PCR, yet TCRdb's version contains in-frame clones alone and is incomplete. For V, J and clone size, that table is used; D and trimming come from the DNA. The data contain about 120,000 clones, about 81% of them seen just once; the ten biggest clones take up around 2%.

The chain has TRBV21-1 and TRBJ2-7; the table calls TRBD2, which could not be checked here. TRBV21-1 is listed as a pseudogene. The source of this sequence is a man aged 40-50 years in good health and CMV-seronegative. Material: PBMCs. DNA of the CDR3: TGTGCCAGCAGCACTATGGAGGGGCCGGACTCCTACGAGCAGTACTTC. Residues: CASSTMEGPDSYEQYF.